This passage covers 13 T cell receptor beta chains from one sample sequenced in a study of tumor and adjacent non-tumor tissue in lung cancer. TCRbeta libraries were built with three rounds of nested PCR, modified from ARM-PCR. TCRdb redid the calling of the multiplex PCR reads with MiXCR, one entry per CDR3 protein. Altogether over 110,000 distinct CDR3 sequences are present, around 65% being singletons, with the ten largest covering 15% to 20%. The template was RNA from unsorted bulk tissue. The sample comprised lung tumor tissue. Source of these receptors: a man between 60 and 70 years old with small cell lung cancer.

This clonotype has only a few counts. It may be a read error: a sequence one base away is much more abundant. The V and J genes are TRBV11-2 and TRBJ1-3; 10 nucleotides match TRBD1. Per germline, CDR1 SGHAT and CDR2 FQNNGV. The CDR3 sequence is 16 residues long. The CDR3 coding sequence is TGTACCAGCAGCTCACCGGGACAGGGGCGGGGAAACACCATATATTTT. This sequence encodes CTSSSPGQGRGNTIYF.

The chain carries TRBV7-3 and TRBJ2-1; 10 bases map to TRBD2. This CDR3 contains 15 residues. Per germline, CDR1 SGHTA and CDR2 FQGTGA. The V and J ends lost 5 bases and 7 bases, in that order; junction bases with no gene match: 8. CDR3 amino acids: CASSLTSGSFNEQFF. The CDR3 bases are TGTGCCAGCAGCCTGACTAGCGGGTCGTTTAATGAGCAGTTCTTC.

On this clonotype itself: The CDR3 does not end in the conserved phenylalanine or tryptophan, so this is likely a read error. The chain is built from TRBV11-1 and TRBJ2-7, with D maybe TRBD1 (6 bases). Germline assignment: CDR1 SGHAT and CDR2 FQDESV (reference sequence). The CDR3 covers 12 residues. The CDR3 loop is CVSSGQWREQYL. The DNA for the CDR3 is TGTGTCAGCAGCGGACAGTGGCGCGAGCAGTACCTC.

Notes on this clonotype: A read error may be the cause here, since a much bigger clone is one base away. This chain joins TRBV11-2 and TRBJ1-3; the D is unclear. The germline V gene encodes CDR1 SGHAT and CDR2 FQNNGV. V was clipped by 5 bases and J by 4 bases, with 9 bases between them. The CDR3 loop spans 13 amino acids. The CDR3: CASSVRRGNTIYF. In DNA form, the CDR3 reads TGTGCCAGCAGCGTCCGCAGGGGAAACACCATATATTTT.

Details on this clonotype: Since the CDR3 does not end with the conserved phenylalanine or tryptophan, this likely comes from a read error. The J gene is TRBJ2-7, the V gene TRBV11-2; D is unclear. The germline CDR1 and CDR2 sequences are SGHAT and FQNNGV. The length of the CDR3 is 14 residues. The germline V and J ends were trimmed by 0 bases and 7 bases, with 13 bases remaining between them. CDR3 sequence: CASSLDRTGYEQYI. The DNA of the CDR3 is TGTGCCAGCAGCTTAGATCGTACGGGCTATGAGCAGTACATC.

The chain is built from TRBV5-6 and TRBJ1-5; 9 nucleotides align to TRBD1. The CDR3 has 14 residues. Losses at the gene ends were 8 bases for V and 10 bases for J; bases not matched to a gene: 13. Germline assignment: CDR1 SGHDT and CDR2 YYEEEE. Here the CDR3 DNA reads TGTGCCAGTAGTTTGGGACAGGGTTATCTTCCCCAGCATTTT. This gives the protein CASSLGQGYLPQHF.

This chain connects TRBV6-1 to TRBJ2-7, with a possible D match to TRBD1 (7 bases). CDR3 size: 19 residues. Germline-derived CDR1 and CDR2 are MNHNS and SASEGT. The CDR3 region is CARSDPGQSSVQSSYEQYV. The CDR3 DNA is TGTGCCCGCAGTGACCCGGGACAGTCTAGCGTACAGAGCTCCTACGAGCAGTACGTC.

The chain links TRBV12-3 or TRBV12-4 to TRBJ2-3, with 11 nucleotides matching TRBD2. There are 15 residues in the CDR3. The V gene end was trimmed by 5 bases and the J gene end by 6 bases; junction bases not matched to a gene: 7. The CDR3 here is CASSQTSGTADTQYF. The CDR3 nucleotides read TGTGCCAGCAGTCAGACTAGCGGGACCGCGGATACGCAGTATTTT.

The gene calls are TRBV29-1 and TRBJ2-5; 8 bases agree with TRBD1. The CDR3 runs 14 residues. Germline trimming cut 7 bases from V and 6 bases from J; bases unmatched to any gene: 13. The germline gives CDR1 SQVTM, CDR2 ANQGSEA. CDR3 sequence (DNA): TGCAGCGCCATCGGACAGGGCGCCGTGCAGACCCAGTACTTC. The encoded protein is CSAIGQGAVQTQYF.

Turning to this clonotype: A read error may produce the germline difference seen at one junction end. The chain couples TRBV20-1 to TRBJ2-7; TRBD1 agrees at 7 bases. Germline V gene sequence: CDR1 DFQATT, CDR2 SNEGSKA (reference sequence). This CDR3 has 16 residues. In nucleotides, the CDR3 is TGCAGTTCTAGAGGGGGCCGTGGGCGGACAGCCTACGAGCAGTACTTC. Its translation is CSSRGGRGRTAYEQYF.

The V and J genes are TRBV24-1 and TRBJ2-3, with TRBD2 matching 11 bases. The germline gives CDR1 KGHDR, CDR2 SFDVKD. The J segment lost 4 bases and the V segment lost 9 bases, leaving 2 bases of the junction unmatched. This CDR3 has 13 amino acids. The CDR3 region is CATGTSGADTQYF. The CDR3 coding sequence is TGTGCCACCGGGACTAGCGGTGCAGATACGCAGTATTTT.

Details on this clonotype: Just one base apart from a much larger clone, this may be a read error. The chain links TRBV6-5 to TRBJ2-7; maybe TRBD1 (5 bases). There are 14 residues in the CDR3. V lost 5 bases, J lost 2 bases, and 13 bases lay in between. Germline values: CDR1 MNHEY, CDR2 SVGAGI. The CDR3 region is CASSKCDRPYEQYF. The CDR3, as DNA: TGTGCCAGCAGTAAGTGTGACAGACCCTACGAGCAGTACTTC.

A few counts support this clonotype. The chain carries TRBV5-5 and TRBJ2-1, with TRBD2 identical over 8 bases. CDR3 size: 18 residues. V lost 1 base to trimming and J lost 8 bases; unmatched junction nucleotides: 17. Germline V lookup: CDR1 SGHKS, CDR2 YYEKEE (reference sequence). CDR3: CASSLLRSLAGSFDEQFF. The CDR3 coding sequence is TGTGCCAGCAGCTTGTTACGTAGCTTAGCGGGATCATTCGATGAGCAGTTCTTC.